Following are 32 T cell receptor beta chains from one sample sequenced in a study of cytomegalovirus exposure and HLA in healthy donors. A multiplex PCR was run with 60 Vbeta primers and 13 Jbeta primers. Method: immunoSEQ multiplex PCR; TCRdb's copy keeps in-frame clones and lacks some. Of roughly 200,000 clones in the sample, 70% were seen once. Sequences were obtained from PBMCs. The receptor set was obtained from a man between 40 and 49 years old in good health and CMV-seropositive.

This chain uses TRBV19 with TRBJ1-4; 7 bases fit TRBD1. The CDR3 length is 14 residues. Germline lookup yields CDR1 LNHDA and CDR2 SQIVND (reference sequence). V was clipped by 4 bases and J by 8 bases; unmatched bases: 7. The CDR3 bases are TGTGCCAGTAGTACACAGGGGAGAGGAGAAAAACTGTTTTTT. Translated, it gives CASSTQGRGEKLFF. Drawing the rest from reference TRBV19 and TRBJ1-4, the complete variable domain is DGGITQSPKYLFRKEGQNVTLSCEQNLNHDAMYWYRQDPGQGLRLIYYSQIVNDFQKGDIAEGYSVSREKKESFPLTVTSAQKNPTAFYLCASSTQGRGEKLFFGSGTQLSVL.

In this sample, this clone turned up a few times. The chain's CDR3 is CASSQVGGTGELFF. CDR3 DNA: TGCGCCAGCAGCCAAGTCGGGGGAACCGGGGAGCTGTTTTTT. V gene TRBV4-1 combines with J gene TRBJ2-2, with a tentative D call TRBD2 (6 bases). The CDR3 is 14 amino acids. The ends were cut back, 1 base at V and 5 bases at J, with 8 bases in the middle. Germline V gene sequence: CDR1 MGHRA, CDR2 YSYEKL.

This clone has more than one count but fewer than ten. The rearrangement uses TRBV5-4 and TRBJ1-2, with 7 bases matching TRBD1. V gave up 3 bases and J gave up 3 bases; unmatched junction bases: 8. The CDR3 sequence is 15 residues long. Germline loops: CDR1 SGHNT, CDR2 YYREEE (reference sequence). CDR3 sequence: CASSSYRGKDYGYTF. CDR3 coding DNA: TGTGCCAGCAGCTCGTACAGGGGCAAGGACTATGGCTACACCTTC.

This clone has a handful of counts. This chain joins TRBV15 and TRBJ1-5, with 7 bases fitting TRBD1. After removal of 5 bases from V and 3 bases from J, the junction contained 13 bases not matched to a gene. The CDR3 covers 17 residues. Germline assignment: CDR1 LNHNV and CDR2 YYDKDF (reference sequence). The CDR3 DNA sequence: TGTGCCACCAGCCCATCCACCGGGACAGACTACAATCAGCCCCAGCATTTT. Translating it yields CATSPSTGTDYNQPQHF.

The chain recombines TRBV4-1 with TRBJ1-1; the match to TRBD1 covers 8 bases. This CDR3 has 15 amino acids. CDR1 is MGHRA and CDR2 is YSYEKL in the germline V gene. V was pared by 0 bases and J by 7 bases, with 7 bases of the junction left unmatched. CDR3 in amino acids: CASSQDRRGPYEAFF. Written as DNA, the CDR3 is TGCGCCAGCAGCCAAGATCGCAGGGGGCCCTATGAAGCTTTCTTT.

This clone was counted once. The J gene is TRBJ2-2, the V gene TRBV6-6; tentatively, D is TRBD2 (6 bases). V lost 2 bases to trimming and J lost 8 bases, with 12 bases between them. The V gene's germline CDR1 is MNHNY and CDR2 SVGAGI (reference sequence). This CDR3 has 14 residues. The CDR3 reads CASSYGGKTGELFF. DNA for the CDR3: TGTGCCAGCAGTTACGGGGGGAAGACTGGGGAGCTGTTTTTT.

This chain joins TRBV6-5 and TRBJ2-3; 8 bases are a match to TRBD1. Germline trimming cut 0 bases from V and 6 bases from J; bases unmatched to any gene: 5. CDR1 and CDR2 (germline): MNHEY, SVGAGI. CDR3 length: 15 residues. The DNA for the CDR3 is TGTGCCAGCAGTTACTCGGACAGGGCCCCGGATACGCAGTATTTT. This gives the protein CASSYSDRAPDTQYF.

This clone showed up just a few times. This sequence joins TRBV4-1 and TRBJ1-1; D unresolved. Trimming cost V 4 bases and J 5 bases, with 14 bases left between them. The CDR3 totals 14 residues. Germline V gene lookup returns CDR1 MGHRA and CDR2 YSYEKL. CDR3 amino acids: CASSPNTGATEAFF. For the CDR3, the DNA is TGCGCCAGCAGCCCCAATACGGGTGCTACTGAAGCTTTCTTT.

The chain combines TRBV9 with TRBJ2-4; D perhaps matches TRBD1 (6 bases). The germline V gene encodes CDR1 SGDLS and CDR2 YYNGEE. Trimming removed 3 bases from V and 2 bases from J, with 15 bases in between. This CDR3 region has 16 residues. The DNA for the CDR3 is TGTGCCAGCAGCGAGGACAGCCCGGGAACCAAAAACATTCAGTACTTC. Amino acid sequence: CASSEDSPGTKNIQYF.

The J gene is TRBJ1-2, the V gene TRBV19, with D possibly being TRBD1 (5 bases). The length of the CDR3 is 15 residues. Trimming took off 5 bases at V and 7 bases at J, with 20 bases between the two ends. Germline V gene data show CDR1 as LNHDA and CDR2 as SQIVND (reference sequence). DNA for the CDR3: TGTGCCAGTAGTCCCAGGGTTGTGCGTTCGGGTGGCTACACCTTC. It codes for CASSPRVVRSGGYTF. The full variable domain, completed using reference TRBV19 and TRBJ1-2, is DGGITQSPKYLFRKEGQNVTLSCEQNLNHDAMYWYRQDPGQGLRLIYYSQIVNDFQKGDIAEGYSVSREKKESFPLTVTSAQKNPTAFYLCASSPRVVRSGGYTFGSGTRLTVV.

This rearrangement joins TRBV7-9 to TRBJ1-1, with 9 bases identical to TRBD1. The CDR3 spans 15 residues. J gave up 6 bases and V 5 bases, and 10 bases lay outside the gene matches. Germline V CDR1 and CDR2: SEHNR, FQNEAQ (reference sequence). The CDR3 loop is CASSLYRDREAEAFF. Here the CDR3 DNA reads TGTGCCAGCAGCCTCTACCGGGACAGGGAAGCTGAAGCTTTCTTT.

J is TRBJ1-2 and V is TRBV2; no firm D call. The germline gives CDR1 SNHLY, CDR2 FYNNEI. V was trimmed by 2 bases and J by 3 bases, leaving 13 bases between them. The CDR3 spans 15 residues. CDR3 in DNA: TGTGCCAGCAGTGAAACCCCAAGCTCATACTATGGCTACACCTTC. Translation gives CASSETPSSYYGYTF.

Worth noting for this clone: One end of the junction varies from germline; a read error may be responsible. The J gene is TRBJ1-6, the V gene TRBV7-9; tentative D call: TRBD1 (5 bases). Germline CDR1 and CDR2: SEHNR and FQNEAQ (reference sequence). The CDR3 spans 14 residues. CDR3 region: CSSSLGPGNSPLHF. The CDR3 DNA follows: TGTTCCAGCAGCTTGGGGCCCGGGAATTCACCCCTCCACTTT.

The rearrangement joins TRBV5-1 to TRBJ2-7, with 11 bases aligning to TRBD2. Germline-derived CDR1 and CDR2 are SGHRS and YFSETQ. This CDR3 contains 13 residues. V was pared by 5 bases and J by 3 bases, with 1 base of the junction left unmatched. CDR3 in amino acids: CASRTSGVYEQYF. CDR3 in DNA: TGCGCCAGCAGGACTAGCGGGGTCTACGAGCAGTACTTC.

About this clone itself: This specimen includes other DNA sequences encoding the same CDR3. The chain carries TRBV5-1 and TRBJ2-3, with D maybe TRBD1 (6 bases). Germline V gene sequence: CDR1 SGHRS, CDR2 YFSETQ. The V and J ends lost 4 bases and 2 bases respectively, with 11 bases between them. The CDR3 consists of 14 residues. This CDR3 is CASSLGDTTDTQYF. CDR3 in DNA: TGCGCCAGCAGCCTTGGGGACACCACAGATACGCAGTATTTT.

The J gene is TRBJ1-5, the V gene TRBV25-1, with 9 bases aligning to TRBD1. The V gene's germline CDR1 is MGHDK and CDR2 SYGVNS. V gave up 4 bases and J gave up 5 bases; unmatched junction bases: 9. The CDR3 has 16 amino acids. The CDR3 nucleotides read TGTGCCAGCAGTGCCGGGGAGGACAGGGGATATCAGCCCCAGCATTTT. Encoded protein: CASSAGEDRGYQPQHF.

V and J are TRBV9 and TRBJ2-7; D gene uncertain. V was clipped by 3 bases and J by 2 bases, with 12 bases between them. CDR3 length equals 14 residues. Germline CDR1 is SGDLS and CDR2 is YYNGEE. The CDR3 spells CASSGSPLAYEQYF. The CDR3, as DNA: TGTGCCAGCAGCGGTAGCCCTCTCGCCTACGAGCAGTACTTC.

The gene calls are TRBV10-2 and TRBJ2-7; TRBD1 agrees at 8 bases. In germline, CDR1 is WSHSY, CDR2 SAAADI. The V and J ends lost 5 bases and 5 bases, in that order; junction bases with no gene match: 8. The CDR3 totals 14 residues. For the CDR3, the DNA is TGCGCCAGCAGTTGGACAGGGAGGACGCACGAGCAGTACTTC. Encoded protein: CASSWTGRTHEQYF.

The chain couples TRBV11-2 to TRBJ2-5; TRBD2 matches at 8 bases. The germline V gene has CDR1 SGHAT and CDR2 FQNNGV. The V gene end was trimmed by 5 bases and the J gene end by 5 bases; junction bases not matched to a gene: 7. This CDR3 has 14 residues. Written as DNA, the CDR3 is TGTGCCAGCAGCCCGGGACTAGGTGCCGAGACCCAGTACTTC. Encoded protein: CASSPGLGAETQYF.

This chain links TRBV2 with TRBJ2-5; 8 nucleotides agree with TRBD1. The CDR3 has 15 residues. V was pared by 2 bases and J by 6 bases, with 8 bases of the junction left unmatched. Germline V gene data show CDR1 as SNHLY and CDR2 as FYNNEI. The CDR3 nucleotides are TGTGCCAGCAGTGAACGGACAGGGTGGGGACAGACCCAGTACTTC. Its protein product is CASSERTGWGQTQYF.

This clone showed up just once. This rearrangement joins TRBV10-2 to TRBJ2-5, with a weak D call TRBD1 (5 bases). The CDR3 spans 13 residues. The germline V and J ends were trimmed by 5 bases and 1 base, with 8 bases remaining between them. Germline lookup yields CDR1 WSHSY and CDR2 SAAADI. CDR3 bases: TGCGCCAGCAGTCGACAGAGCCAAGAGACCCAGTACTTC. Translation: CASSRQSQETQYF.

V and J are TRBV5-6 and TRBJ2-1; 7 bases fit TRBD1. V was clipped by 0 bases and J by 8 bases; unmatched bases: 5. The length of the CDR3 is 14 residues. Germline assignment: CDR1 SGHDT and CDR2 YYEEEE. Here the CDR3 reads CASSLVQGLYEQFF. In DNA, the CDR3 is TGTGCCAGCAGCTTGGTACAGGGGCTTTATGAGCAGTTCTTC.

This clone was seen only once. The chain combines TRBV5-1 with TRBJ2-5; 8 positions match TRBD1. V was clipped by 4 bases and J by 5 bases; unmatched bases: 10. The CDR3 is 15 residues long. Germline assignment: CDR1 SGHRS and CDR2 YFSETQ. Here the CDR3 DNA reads TGCGCCAGCAGCGTCTCAGGGGGCAGGGTGGAGACCCAGTACTTC. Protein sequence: CASSVSGGRVETQYF.

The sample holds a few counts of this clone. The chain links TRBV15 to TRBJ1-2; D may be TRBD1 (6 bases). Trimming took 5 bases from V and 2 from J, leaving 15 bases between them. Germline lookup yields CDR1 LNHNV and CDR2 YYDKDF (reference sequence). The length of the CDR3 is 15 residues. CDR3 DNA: TGTGCCACCAGCTATTCCCAGGGGTCCAACTATGGCTACACCTTC. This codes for CATSYSQGSNYGYTF.

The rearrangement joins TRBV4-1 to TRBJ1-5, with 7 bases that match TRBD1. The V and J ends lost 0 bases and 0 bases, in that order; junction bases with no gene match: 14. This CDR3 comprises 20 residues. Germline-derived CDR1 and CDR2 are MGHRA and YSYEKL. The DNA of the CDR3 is TGCGCCAGCAGCCAAGAAAGGTGGGGACAGCTAAAGAATAGCAATCAGCCCCAGCATTTT. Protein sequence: CASSQERWGQLKNSNQPQHF.

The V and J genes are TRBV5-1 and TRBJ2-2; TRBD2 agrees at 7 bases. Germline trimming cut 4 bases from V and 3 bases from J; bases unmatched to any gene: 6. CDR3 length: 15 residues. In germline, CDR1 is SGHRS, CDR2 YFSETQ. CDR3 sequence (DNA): TGCGCCAGCAGCCTAACGCTAGCGGACACCGGGGAGCTGTTTTTT. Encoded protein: CASSLTLADTGELFF. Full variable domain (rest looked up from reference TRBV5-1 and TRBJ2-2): KAGVTQTPRYLIKTRGQQVTLSCSPISGHRSVSWYQQTPGQGLQFLFEYFSETQRNKGNFPGRFSGRQFSNSRSEMNVSTLELGDSALYLCASSLTLADTGELFFGEGSRLTVL.

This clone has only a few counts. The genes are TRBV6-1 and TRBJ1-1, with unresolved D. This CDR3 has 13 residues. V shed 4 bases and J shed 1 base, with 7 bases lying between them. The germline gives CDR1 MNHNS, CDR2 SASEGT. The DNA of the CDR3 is TGTGCCAGCAGTGTTGAGGGGAACACTGAAGCTTTCTTT. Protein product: CASSVEGNTEAFF.

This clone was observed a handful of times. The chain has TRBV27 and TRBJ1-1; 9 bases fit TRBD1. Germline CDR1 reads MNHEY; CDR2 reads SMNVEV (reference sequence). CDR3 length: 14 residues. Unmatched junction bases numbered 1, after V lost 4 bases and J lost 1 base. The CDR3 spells CASSYRGPNTEAFF. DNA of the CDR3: TGTGCCAGCAGTTACAGGGGGCCGAACACTGAAGCTTTCTTT.

Here the CDR3 DNA reads TGTGCCAGTAGTATGCAGGAAGCCGAGAATTCACCCCTCCACTTT. Its translation is CASSMQEAENSPLHF. J is TRBJ1-6 and V is TRBV19; no definite D call. The V and J ends lost 3 bases and 7 bases respectively, with 13 bases between them. This CDR3 comprises 15 residues. CDR1 and CDR2 (germline): LNHDA, SQIVND (reference sequence).

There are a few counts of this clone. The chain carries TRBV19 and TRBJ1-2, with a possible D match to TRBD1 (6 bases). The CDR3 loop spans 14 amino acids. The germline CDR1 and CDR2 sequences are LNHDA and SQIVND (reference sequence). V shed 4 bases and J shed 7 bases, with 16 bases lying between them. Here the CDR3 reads CASSRDTTRGGYTF. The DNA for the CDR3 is TGTGCCAGTAGTAGGGACACCACCCGGGGTGGCTACACCTTC.

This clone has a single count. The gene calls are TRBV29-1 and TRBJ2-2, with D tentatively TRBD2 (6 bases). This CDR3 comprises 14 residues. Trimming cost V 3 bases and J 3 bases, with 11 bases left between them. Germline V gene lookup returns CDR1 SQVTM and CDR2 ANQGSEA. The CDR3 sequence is CSVDVSGDTGELFF. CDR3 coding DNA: TGCAGCGTTGATGTTTCGGGGGACACCGGGGAGCTGTTTTTT.

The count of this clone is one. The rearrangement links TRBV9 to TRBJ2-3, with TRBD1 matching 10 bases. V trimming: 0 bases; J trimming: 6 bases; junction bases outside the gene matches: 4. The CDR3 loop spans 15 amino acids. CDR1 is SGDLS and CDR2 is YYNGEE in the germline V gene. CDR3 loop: CASSVDDRGRDTQYF. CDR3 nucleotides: TGTGCCAGCAGCGTAGATGACAGGGGGCGCGATACGCAGTATTTT. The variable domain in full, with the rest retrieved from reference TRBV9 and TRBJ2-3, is DSGVTQTPKHLITATGQRVTLRCSPRSGDLSVYWYQQSLDQGLQFLIQYYNGEERAKGNILERFSAQQFPDLHSELNLSSLELGDSALYFCASSVDDRGRDTQYFGPGTRLTVL.